This is a list of T cell receptor beta chains from one sample in a study of monozygotic twins with inflammatory bowel disease. Reprocessing the 5' RACE reads, TCRdb reports a single entry for every CDR3 protein and omits DNA. The sample table sets out approximately 85,000 distinct CDR3 sequences. The sequencing sample was made of blood. The receptor set was obtained from a human donor with ulcerative colitis or Crohn's disease, or a healthy co-twin of an affected twin (not recorded which). Both conserved end residues are part of each CDR3.

j_call v_call cdr3_aa
TRBJ1-5 TRBV29-1 CSASEGNSNQPQHF
TRBJ1-4 TRBV7-9 CASTPREITNEKLFF
TRBJ1-6 TRBV7-9 CASSFGQGAYSPLHF
TRBJ2-3 TRBV5-6 CASSSLGVDTQYF
TRBJ1-5 TRBV20-1 CSARVGTARGNQPQHF
TRBJ2-7 TRBV5-4 CASSTDPSGPYEQYF
TRBJ2-7 TRBV3-1 CASSQEVGNSYEQYF
TRBJ2-1 TRBV5-1 CASSGPGVNNEQFF
TRBJ1-2 TRBV6-1 CASSVGQGDGGYTF
TRBJ1-2 TRBV20-1 CTALDREYGYTF
TRBJ1-1 TRBV5-4 CASSLAGTGVPNTEAFF
TRBJ1-2 TRBV11-2 CASSLEGFGYTF
TRBJ1-2 TRBV5-4 CASSRGQGYNYGYTF
TRBJ2-3 TRBV29-1 CSVEEADRNPTQYF
TRBJ1-1 TRBV12-3/TRBV12-4 CARSLRRVNTEAFF
TRBJ2-3 TRBV12-3/TRBV12-4 CASSLNRGTQYF
TRBJ2-5 TRBV14 CASSQDLGAQTQYF
TRBJ1-2 TRBV20-1 CSADRGDGYTF
TRBJ2-3 TRBV6-5 CASSSGGGSTDTQYF
TRBJ2-3 TRBV10-3 CAISESGGSDTQYF
TRBJ1-1 TRBV2 CASAGARGTEAFF
TRBJ1-1 TRBV4-1 CASSQDKGQGPTEAFF
TRBJ2-5 TRBV12-3/TRBV12-4 CASSPPGNGETQYF
TRBJ1-5 TRBV20-1 CSAQTTGSGGYSNQPQHF
TRBJ2-3 TRBV7-3 CASSFGGEGTDTQYF
TRBJ2-2 TRBV7-6 CASSLVTENTGELFF
TRBJ2-2 TRBV5-1 CASSMTGTTNTGELFF
TRBJ1-1 TRBV27 CASSLYRETEAFF
TRBJ1-2 TRBV7-3 CASSLSGNDYGYTF
TRBJ2-2 TRBV7-3 CASSWGGTGDGTGELFF
TRBJ1-2 TRBV20-1 CSARDPLDGNYGYTF
TRBJ1-1 TRBV4-1 CASSQEREDTEAFF
TRBJ2-1 TRBV10-3 CATRDGQDNEQFF
TRBJ2-7 TRBV6-1 CASSEGVGGGGIYEQYF
TRBJ2-1 TRBV18 CASSPRQNNEQFF
TRBJ1-3 TRBV20-1 CSAPDRGFSGNTIYF
TRBJ2-2 TRBV6-6 CASRPQGADGELFF
TRBJ2-1 TRBV5-1 CASSLAWLDRGSEQFF
TRBJ1-6 TRBV7-3 CASSSRQGAFVSYNSPLHF
TRBJ2-4 TRBV29-1 CSVAPGQGAAKNIQYF
TRBJ1-5 TRBV2 CASNTQRGQPQHF
TRBJ1-3 TRBV20-1 CSARPGEDSGNTIYF
TRBJ1-1 TRBV3-1 CASSQMTTPTEAFF
TRBJ1-1 TRBV7-6 CASSAGQGLNTEAFF
TRBJ2-3 TRBV20-1 CSASESSTDTQYF
TRBJ2-3 TRBV7-8 CASRQGTSFTDTQYF
TRBJ1-5 TRBV15 CATSRDQAAPQHF
TRBJ1-1 TRBV5-6 CASSLYAQSSTEAFF
TRBJ2-3 TRBV5-6 CASSFTGLESDTQYF
TRBJ2-5 TRBV5-1 CASSLGRGQQETQYF
TRBJ1-4 TRBV4-1 CASSQEGVGGEKLFF
TRBJ1-3 TRBV27 CASSPRVAGNTIYF
TRBJ1-6 TRBV20-1 CSARDGSRDSHNSPLHF
TRBJ2-7 TRBV5-5 CASSKGQAIGEQYF
TRBJ2-5 TRBV20-1 CSARGIGETQYF
TRBJ2-3 TRBV6-5 CASSSGPADTQYF